Following are 19 T cell receptor beta chains from one sample sequenced in a study of identical twins (dated by TCRdb to 2016 to 2017). Receptor libraries were prepared by 5' RACE. The instrument given in TCRdb is Illumina HiSeq 2000. TCRdb trimmed public reads at Q25 via fastp, called clones via MiXCR and kept in-frame beta chains. Every CDR3 protein is listed once, alongside the most common genes and DNA of its rows. The sample includes 400,000 to 550,000 distinct CDR3 sequences, with roughly a fifth observed a single time. The ten largest make up 0.91% of the sample. These same data were also listed under a study on T cells expressing NK-cell markers.

Source material: CD4+ T cells sorted from blood. The receptors were gathered from a woman aged 18 to 35 in good health.

The rearrangement uses TRBV11-1 and TRBJ2-1, with 7 bases lining up with TRBD1. This CDR3 has 14 residues. Trimming took 5 bases from V and 6 from J; bases not matched to a gene: 7. CDR1 is SGHAT, CDR2 FQDESV, per germline (reference sequence). The CDR3 loop reads CASSRDSSPNEQFF. The CDR3 DNA reads as TGTGCCAGCAGCCGGGACAGCTCCCCCAATGAGCAGTTCTTC. Based on the CDR3 plus reference TRBV11-1 and TRBJ2-1, the full variable domain is EAEVAQSPRYKITEKSQAVAFWCDPISGHATLYWYRQILGQGPELLVQFQDESVVDDSQLPKDRFSAERLKGVDSTLKIQPAELGDSAMYLCASSRDSSPNEQFFGPGTRLTVL.

This clonotype was recorded only once. The V and J genes are TRBV5-1 and TRBJ2-7; possible D gene TRBD1, 5 bases. This CDR3 comprises 15 residues. From germline, CDR1 is SGHRS and CDR2 YFSETQ. V was cut by 2 bases and J by 7 bases, with 19 bases left in between. The CDR3 DNA reads as TGCGCCAGCAGCTTCCTCAGGGATGGAGTTGGAGAGCAGTACTTC. This sequence encodes CASSFLRDGVGEQYF.

A few counts support this clonotype. V and J are TRBV5-1 and TRBJ1-2, with 7 bases aligning to TRBD1. The CDR3 length is 16 residues. With V trimmed by 3 bases and J by 2 bases, 10 bases remained unmatched. Per germline, CDR1 SGHRS and CDR2 YFSETQ. The CDR3 coding sequence is TGCGCCAGCAGCTCCGGGACAGCGAGGACAAACTATGGCTACACCTTC. As protein: CASSSGTARTNYGYTF. Filled out from reference TRBV5-1 and TRBJ1-2, the complete variable domain reads KAGVTQTPRYLIKTRGQQVTLSCSPISGHRSVSWYQQTPGQGLQFLFEYFSETQRNKGNFPGRFSGRQFSNSRSEMNVSTLELGDSALYLCASSSGTARTNYGYTFGSGTRLTVV.

This clonotype was recorded a few times. The chain employs TRBV3-1 and TRBJ2-3, with 8 bases lining up with TRBD2. Germline CDR1 LGHDT, CDR2 YNNKEL (reference sequence). Unmatched junction bases numbered 1, after V lost 1 base and J lost 4 bases. The CDR3 runs 14 residues. This CDR3 reads CASSQAGGADTQYF. Here the CDR3 DNA reads TGTGCCAGCAGCCAAGCGGGGGGGGCAGATACGCAGTATTTT.

This clonotype was recorded a few times. The chain combines TRBV20-1 with TRBJ2-1, with a possible D match to TRBD1 (6 bases). V dropped 0 bases and J dropped 10 bases, with 10 bases sitting between them. The CDR3 is made up of 12 amino acids. Germline V lookup: CDR1 DFQATT, CDR2 SNEGSKA (reference sequence). DNA of the CDR3: TGCAGTGCTAGAGACAGGGGCAGCGAGCAGTTCTTC. Translation gives CSARDRGSEQFF.

The genes are TRBV12-3 or TRBV12-4 and TRBJ1-1, with D perhaps matching TRBD1 (5 bases). The ends were cut back, 5 bases at V and 0 bases at J, with 22 bases in the middle. The CDR3 covers 18 residues. CDR3 nucleotides: TGTGCCAGCAGTGGACACAGTGGGTTTGAGCGACTGAACACTGAAGCTTTCTTT. Residues: CASSGHSGFERLNTEAFF.

This clonotype was seen a handful of times. The chain recombines TRBV11-2 with TRBJ2-2; D possibly corresponds to TRBD2 (6 bases). Germline V gene data show CDR1 as SGHAT and CDR2 as FQNNGV. V lost 5 bases, J lost 3 bases, and 28 bases lay in between. CDR3 length: 20 amino acids. The DNA for the CDR3 is TGTGCCAGCAGCGGCGGTCACGGCTTCGGGAAGCGGAGGGACACCGGGGAGCTGTTTTTT. Its translation: CASSGGHGFGKRRDTGELFF.

The chain combines TRBV7-9 with TRBJ2-3; D possibly corresponds to TRBD1 (6 bases). CDR1 is SEHNR and CDR2 is FQNEAQ in the germline V gene (reference sequence). The CDR3 consists of 12 residues. Trimming removed 3 bases from V and 9 bases from J, with 10 bases in between. The DNA for the CDR3 is TGTGCCAGCAGCTTCGTCACAGGGACGCAGTATTTT. Translating it yields CASSFVTGTQYF.

The chain combines TRBV12-2 with TRBJ1-1; the DNA was not used to check the table's D call, TRBD1. TRBV12-2 is given as a pseudogene. This CDR3 has 18 amino acids. CDR3: CASRNTGTGKGVGTEAFF. CDR3 bases: TGTGCAAGTCGGAATACCGGGACAGGGAAGGGTGTCGGCACTGAAGCTTTCTTT.

The chain uses TRBV7-2 and TRBJ2-7; D remains unclear. The CDR3 covers 14 residues. Germline V gene sequence: CDR1 SGHTA, CDR2 FQGNSA. The germline V and J ends were trimmed by 5 bases and 1 base, with 12 bases remaining between them. CDR3 protein: CASSRKGGSYEQYF. The CDR3, as DNA: TGTGCCAGCAGCAGAAAAGGCGGATCCTACGAGCAGTACTTC.

This clonotype was observed a few times. The rearrangement uses TRBV18 and TRBJ2-1; D is unresolved. The length of the CDR3 is 13 residues. From germline, CDR1 is KGHSH and CDR2 LQKENI. Between the trimmed V and J ends, which lost 0 bases and 7 bases, there was a span of 7 bases. The CDR3 bases are TGTGCCAGCTCACCACCGGTGGGGAATGAGCAGTTCTTC. Translating gives CASSPPVGNEQFF.

The V and J genes are TRBV7-9 and TRBJ2-3; 7 bases are shared with TRBD2. Trimming at V came to 5 bases and at J to 2 bases, leaving 13 bases not matched to a gene. Germline V gene data show CDR1 as SEHNR and CDR2 as FQNEAQ (reference sequence). The CDR3 sequence is 17 residues long. As DNA, the CDR3 is TGTGCCAGCAGCCAGCGGGATCCCCCCCGGATCACAGATACGCAGTATTTT. Translating gives CASSQRDPPRITDTQYF.

Only a few counts were recorded for this clonotype. DNA for the CDR3: TGTGCCAGCAGCGTAGAGGCATTTGGGGACACTGAAGCTTTCTTT. Translated, it gives CASSVEAFGDTEAFF. This chain uses TRBV9 with TRBJ1-1; no clear D gene. Germline CDR1 is SGDLS and CDR2 is YYNGEE. The CDR3 is made up of 15 amino acids. Trimming pared 0 bases from V and 3 bases from J, leaving 12 bases between.

This clonotype was seen a few times. The chain recombines TRBV5-1 with TRBJ2-1; 10 nucleotides line up with TRBD2. This CDR3 comprises 15 residues. Germline-derived CDR1 and CDR2 are SGHRS and YFSETQ. The ends lost 2 bases at V and 4 bases at J; junction bases unmatched: 3. As DNA, the CDR3 is TGCGCCAGCAGCTTTACTAGCGGGATGTACAATGAGCAGTTCTTC. Its translation is CASSFTSGMYNEQFF.

This clonotype showed up many times. V usage is TRBV9 and J usage is TRBJ1-2; the match to TRBD1 covers 8 bases. V lost 2 bases to trimming and J lost 2 bases; unmatched junction nucleotides: 5. The CDR3 extends over 15 amino acids. CDR1 and CDR2 (germline): SGDLS, YYNGEE. The CDR3 reads CASSVRTGRNYGYTF. CDR3 coding DNA: TGTGCCAGCAGCGTCCGGACAGGGCGGAACTATGGCTACACCTTC.

V gene TRBV5-1 combines with J gene TRBJ2-5; 7 bases fit TRBD2. Germline V gives CDR1 SGHRS, CDR2 YFSETQ. The CDR3 extends over 14 amino acids. Trimming at V came to 0 bases and at J to 4 bases, leaving 3 bases not matched to a gene. The CDR3 sequence is CASSLEAGLETQYF. The DNA for the CDR3 is TGCGCCAGCAGCTTGGAAGCGGGATTAGAGACCCAGTACTTC.

This clonotype was observed at least ten times. The V gene is TRBV7-2, the J gene TRBJ2-7, with D possibly matching TRBD1 (5 bases). Between the trimmed V and J ends, which lost 3 bases and 5 bases, there was a span of 11 bases. The germline V gene has CDR1 SGHTA and CDR2 FQGNSA. CDR3 length: 13 residues. This CDR3 is CASSFAGSNEQYF. CDR3 nucleotide sequence: TGTGCCAGCAGCTTCGCAGGGTCAAACGAGCAGTACTTC.

The chain uses TRBV25-1 and TRBJ1-6; D might be TRBD1 (6 bases). Germline assignment: CDR1 MGHDK and CDR2 SYGVNS. V gave up 3 bases and J gave up 7 bases, with 13 bases separating them. The CDR3 is made up of 15 amino acids. The chain's CDR3 is CASSDRGHDNSPLHF. Written as DNA, the CDR3 is TGTGCCAGCAGTGACAGGGGTCATGACAATTCACCCCTCCACTTT.

The J gene is TRBJ2-7, the V gene TRBV2, with D perhaps TRBD1 (6 bases). The length of the CDR3 is 12 residues. Per the germline V gene, CDR1 is SNHLY and CDR2 is FYNNEI. Trimming removed 8 bases from V and 7 bases from J, with 15 bases in between. The CDR3 DNA reads as TGTGCCAGCGGCCCACAGGGAGAGGAGCAGTACTTC. This codes for CASGPQGEEQYF.